The 23 T cell receptor beta chains below all came from one sample that was sequenced in a study of blood T cell repertoires in COVID-19. This table comes from immunoSEQ multiplex PCR, and its TCRdb copy is limited to in-frame clones, with some not included. The table includes about 52,000 clones, 70% to 90% detected once. The sequencing sample was made of peripheral blood. These receptors were taken from a man between 70 and 80 years old with acute or convalescent COVID-19.

The rearrangement joins TRBV29-1 to TRBJ1-1, with no clear D. The CDR3 is 15 residues long. Trimming left V 4 bases short and J 1 base short, with 16 bases between. In germline, CDR1 is SQVTM, CDR2 ANQGSEA. The CDR3 is CSVVSSTAANTEAFF. The CDR3 coding sequence is TGCAGCGTTGTAAGTTCTACAGCCGCGAACACTGAAGCTTTCTTT.

The chain joins TRBV27 to TRBJ2-7; no definite D call. CDR1 and CDR2 from the germline V gene are MNHEY and SMNVEV (reference sequence). This CDR3 region has 12 residues. Deletions cut 4 bases from V and 6 bases from J, with 10 bases between. The CDR3 sequence is CASSSNPPEQYF. DNA for the CDR3: TGTGCCAGCAGTTCTAACCCCCCCGAGCAGTACTTC.

This sequence joins TRBV7-8 and TRBJ1-5; 9 bases are a match to TRBD1. Germline CDR1 is SGHVS and CDR2 is FQNEAQ. This CDR3 comprises 17 residues. The V segment lost 3 bases and the J segment 5 bases; nucleotides outside the gene matches: 11. This chain's CDR3 is CASSLWDLDRGYQPQHF. Written as DNA, the CDR3 is TGTGCCAGCAGCTTGTGGGACTTGGACAGGGGATATCAGCCCCAGCATTTT.

This sequence joins TRBV25-1 and TRBJ1-6; 8 nucleotides agree with TRBD1. Trimming at V came to 0 bases and at J to 10 bases, leaving 8 bases not matched to a gene. CDR3 length: 16 residues. CDR1 is MGHDK, CDR2 SYGVNS, per germline. The CDR3, as DNA: TGTGCCAGCAGTGAATATGGAACAGGGGGATACTCACCCCTCCACTTT. Protein product: CASSEYGTGGYSPLHF.

The V and J genes are TRBV7-2 and TRBJ2-2; D unclear. In germline, CDR1 is SGHTA, CDR2 FQGNSA. This CDR3 comprises 14 residues. V shed 4 bases and J shed 4 bases, with 10 bases lying between them. CDR3 DNA: TGTGCCAGCAGCTCGGTGAGCCGCACCGGGGAGCTGTTTTTT. Its translation: CASSSVSRTGELFF.

V and J are TRBV7-2 and TRBJ1-5; D gene ambiguous. This CDR3 region has 12 residues. Trimming pared 1 base from V and 7 bases from J, leaving 5 bases between. Germline V CDR1 and CDR2: SGHTA, FQGNSA. The CDR3 bases are TGTGCCAGCAGCTTAGGGCGGCAGCCCCAGCATTTT. Translation: CASSLGRQPQHF.

The chain couples TRBV6-4 to TRBJ1-2; 8 bases map to TRBD1. The length of the CDR3 is 15 residues. V was clipped by 4 bases and J by 5 bases; unmatched bases: 9. Germline lookup yields CDR1 MRHNA and CDR2 SNTAGT. The CDR3 loop is CASSGGTGRGYGYTF. CDR3 sequence (DNA): TGTGCCAGCAGTGGCGGGACAGGCCGAGGGTATGGCTACACCTTC.

J is TRBJ2-1 and V is TRBV9; D not resolved. Germline CDR1 is SGDLS and CDR2 is YYNGEE. The CDR3 is 15 residues long. V was pared by 0 bases and J by 2 bases, with 9 bases between. DNA of the CDR3: TGTGCCAGCAGCGTAGCTTCGGGTACCTACAATGAGCAGTTCTTC. This sequence encodes CASSVASGTYNEQFF.

The chain uses TRBV11-3 and TRBJ2-3; D possibly corresponds to TRBD2 (5 bases). CDR1 and CDR2 (germline): SGHNT, YENEEA. This CDR3 comprises 15 residues. Trimming left V 1 base short and J 2 bases short, with 10 bases between. CDR3 sequence: CASSLGGNPTDTQYF. Here the CDR3 DNA reads TGTGCCAGCAGCTTAGGAGGGAATCCCACAGATACGCAGTATTTT.

V gene TRBV28 combines with J gene TRBJ1-1; D perhaps matches TRBD1 (5 bases). Trimming shortened V by 8 bases and J by 3 bases, and 19 bases separated the two germline ends. Germline V gene lookup returns CDR1 MDHEN and CDR2 SYDVKM. This CDR3 region has 15 residues. This chain's CDR3 is CASGARSTAYTEAFF. The CDR3 DNA is TGTGCCAGCGGGGCCCGATCCACAGCTTACACTGAAGCTTTCTTT.

V gene TRBV5-1 combines with J gene TRBJ2-3, with TRBD1 matching over 8 bases. Losses at the gene ends were 3 bases for V and 3 bases for J; bases not matched to a gene: 3. The CDR3 runs to 14 residues. The V gene's germline CDR1 is SGHRS and CDR2 YFSETQ. CDR3 bases: TGCGCCAGCAGCTCCCAGGGGGCGACAGATACGCAGTATTTT. It yields the protein CASSSQGATDTQYF. The entire variable domain, with the rest obtained from reference TRBV5-1 and TRBJ2-3, is as follows: KAGVTQTPRYLIKTRGQQVTLSCSPISGHRSVSWYQQTPGQGLQFLFEYFSETQRNKGNFPGRFSGRQFSNSRSEMNVSTLELGDSALYLCASSSQGATDTQYFGPGTRLTVL.

This sequence joins TRBV7-9 and TRBJ1-2; 7 nucleotides line up with TRBD1. In germline, CDR1 is SEHNR, CDR2 FQNEAQ (reference sequence). The CDR3 is 13 amino acids. Trimming cost V 0 bases and J 6 bases; bases outside gene matches: 1. CDR3 DNA sequence: TGTGCCAGCAGCTTAGCAGGGGGCAATGGCTACACCTTC. Residues: CASSLAGGNGYTF.

The chain uses TRBV5-6 and TRBJ1-4; D perhaps matches TRBD1 (6 bases). Trimming removed 4 bases at V and 8 bases at J, with 21 bases between. The CDR3 sequence is 16 residues long. CDR1 is SGHDT and CDR2 is YYEEEE in the germline V gene. The CDR3 DNA follows: TGTGCCAGCAGCCCGACCGGGACACTTGCCGACGAAAAACTGTTTTTT. Translated, it gives CASSPTGTLADEKLFF.

V is TRBV4-3 and J is TRBJ2-1, with D perhaps TRBD2 (5 bases). V lost 4 bases and J 3 bases, leaving 16 bases between the germline ends. The germline V gene encodes CDR1 LGHNA and CDR2 YSLEER. The CDR3 contains 16 residues. The CDR3 loop is CASSPLASPSYNEQFF. The DNA for the CDR3 is TGCGCCAGCAGCCCGTTAGCGAGTCCGAGCTACAATGAGCAGTTCTTC.

V gene TRBV5-1 combines with J gene TRBJ2-5; D uncertain. CDR3 length equals 13 residues. V lost 0 bases and J lost 3, with 6 bases in between. Germline V CDR1 and CDR2: SGHRS, YFSETQ. In DNA, the CDR3 is TGCGCCAGCAGCTTGGAATTCGAAGAGACCCAGTACTTC. Encoded protein: CASSLEFEETQYF.

The chain carries TRBV19 and TRBJ1-2; D unresolved. This CDR3 is 12 amino acids long. Trimming took 6 bases from V and 3 from J, leaving 8 bases between them. Germline V gene data show CDR1 as LNHDA and CDR2 as SQIVND (reference sequence). The CDR3, as DNA: TGTGCCAGTAGGGAGGGAGACTATGGCTACACCTTC. Its protein product is CASREGDYGYTF. The whole variable domain, filled in from reference TRBV19 and TRBJ1-2, reads DGGITQSPKYLFRKEGQNVTLSCEQNLNHDAMYWYRQDPGQGLRLIYYSQIVNDFQKGDIAEGYSVSREKKESFPLTVTSAQKNPTAFYLCASREGDYGYTFGSGTRLTVV.

The CDR3 loop reads CASEFSVGVGEQFF. CDR3 nucleotides: TGTGCCAGCGAATTTAGCGTGGGCGTAGGTGAGCAGTTCTTC. The chain uses TRBV27 and TRBJ2-1; D is perhaps TRBD2 (5 bases). CDR1 is MNHEY, CDR2 SMNVEV, per germline (reference sequence). CDR3 length: 14 residues. The V end lost 8 bases, the J end lost 9 bases, and 20 bases lay between the germline ends.

The chain has TRBV10-3 and TRBJ1-2; TRBD1 matches 10 bases. The CDR3 sequence is 14 residues long. Germline V gene data show CDR1 as ENHRY and CDR2 as SYGVKD. J gave up 6 bases and V 6 bases, and 7 bases lay outside the gene matches. The CDR3 DNA is TGTGCCATCAGAAGTCCCGGGACAGGGGATGGCTACACCTTC. Its translation: CAIRSPGTGDGYTF.

The gene calls are TRBV7-9 and TRBJ2-5, with D uncertain. Trimming removed 5 bases from V and 5 bases from J, with 12 bases in between. CDR1 is SEHNR and CDR2 is FQNEAQ in the germline V gene (reference sequence). The length of the CDR3 is 13 residues. CDR3 loop: CASSPKWAETQYF. CDR3 coding DNA: TGTGCCAGCAGCCCCAAGTGGGCGGAGACCCAGTACTTC.

The V gene is TRBV15, the J gene TRBJ2-1; 12 positions agree with TRBD2. V was clipped by 5 bases and J by 6 bases; unmatched bases: 8. CDR3 length: 16 residues. Germline CDR1 LNHNV, CDR2 YYDKDF (reference sequence). The CDR3 nucleotides read TGTGCCACCAGCGGTGATCTAGCGGGAGGGTTCAATGAGCAGTTCTTC. It translates to CATSGDLAGGFNEQFF.

The chain recombines TRBV4-3 with TRBJ1-1; no clear D. V was cut by 0 bases and J by 0 bases, with 14 bases left in between. Germline V gene sequence: CDR1 LGHNA, CDR2 YSLEER. This CDR3 has 17 amino acids. The CDR3 loop reads CASSQEGDGVLNTEAFF. CDR3 DNA: TGCGCCAGCAGCCAAGAGGGAGATGGGGTCTTGAACACTGAAGCTTTCTTT.

The rearrangement uses TRBV12-3 or TRBV12-4 and TRBJ1-2, with 7 bases fitting TRBD1. This CDR3 is 12 amino acids long. With V trimmed by 5 bases and J by 8 bases, 5 bases remained unmatched. The DNA for the CDR3 is TGTGCCAGCAGTCCGACAGGGATAGGCTACACCTTC. Amino acid sequence: CASSPTGIGYTF.

DNA of the CDR3: TGTGCCAGCAGCTTTCACAGGCTCAATCAGCCCCAGCATTTT. Residues: CASSFHRLNQPQHF. V gene TRBV7-2 combines with J gene TRBJ1-5, with D possibly matching TRBD1 (5 bases). CDR3 length equals 14 residues. With 3 bases removed from V and 3 bases from J, the gap between germline ends came to 9 bases. CDR1 is SGHTA and CDR2 is FQGNSA in the germline V gene.